The sequence of this TCR beta chain was determined in a study of OX40 agonist ivuxolimab in advanced cancers. About the study: Age averaged around 59 years (range about 23 to 80), and 80% to 90% were male. Three patients had partial responses: one hepatocellular carcinoma, two cutaneous melanoma.

Sequenced by immunoSEQ multiplex PCR; TCRdb stores in-frame clones only, minus some. The top ten hold 0.7% of the sample, which has 60,000 to 65,000 clones, 65% to 90% seen once. This specimen consisted of CD4+ or CD8+ T cells sorted from blood, obtained in a trial of the OX40 agonist ivuxolimab. The TCR originated in an adult with an advanced solid tumor such as melanoma, head and neck, liver or kidney cancer.

CDR3 DNA: TGTGCCAGCAGCCAAGTACTAGGACTAGCGGGAACACACAATGAGCAGTTCTTC. It codes for CASSQVLGLAGTHNEQFF. J is TRBJ2-1 and V is TRBV4-2; 12 positions agree with TRBD2. This CDR3 is built from 18 residues. V lost 1 base, J lost 5 bases, and 9 bases stayed unmatched. Germline CDR1 is LGHNA and CDR2 is YNFKEQ.